This T cell receptor beta chain was sequenced in a study of T cells in tuberculosis. With 5 bases removed from V and 0 bases from J, the gap between germline ends came to 9 bases. The CDR3 length is 14 residues. The germline gives CDR1 LNHNV, CDR2 YYDKDF (reference sequence). The sample's time point: new active TB diagnosis, blood taken before or within 7 days of starting treatment. Each donor contributed around 100,000 T cells on average, unsorted. Sequencing used immunoSEQ multiplex PCR; TCRdb keeps in-frame clones, though not all of them. The sample holds tens of thousands of clones; 92% are singletons and the top ten take more than 6%.

This sequence joins TRBV15 and TRBJ2-3, with D unclear. The TCR originated in an adult with tuberculosis. Some clones in this sample may be carry-over from other donors' samples. The source was PBMCs, collected at tuberculosis diagnosis. The CDR3, as DNA: TGTGCCACCAGCTCCCCCGGTAGCACAGATACGCAGTATTTT. It yields the protein CATSSPGSTDTQYF.